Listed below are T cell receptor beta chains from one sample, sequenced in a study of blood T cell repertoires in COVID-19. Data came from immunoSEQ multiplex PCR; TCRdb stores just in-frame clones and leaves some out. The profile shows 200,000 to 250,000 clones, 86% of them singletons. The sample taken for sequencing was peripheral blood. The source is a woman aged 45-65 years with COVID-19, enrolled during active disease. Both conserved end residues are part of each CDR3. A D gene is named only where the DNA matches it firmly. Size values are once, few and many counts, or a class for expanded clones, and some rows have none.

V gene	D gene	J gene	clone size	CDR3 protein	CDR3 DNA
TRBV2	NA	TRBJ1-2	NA	CASSEASGDFYGYTF	TGTGCCAGCAGTGAAGCGTCAGGGGATTTCTATGGCTACACCTTC
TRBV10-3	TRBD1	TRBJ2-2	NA	CAISGQGNTGELFF	TGTGCCATCAGTGGACAGGGAAACACCGGGGAGCTGTTTTTT
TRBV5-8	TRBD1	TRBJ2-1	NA	CASSLWGQLIYNEQFF	TGTGCCAGCAGCTTGTGGGGACAGTTGATATACAATGAGCAGTTCTTC
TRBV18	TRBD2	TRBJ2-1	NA	CASSPAGGLRYNEQFF	TGTGCCAGCTCCCCAGCGGGGGGCCTCCGCTACAATGAGCAGTTCTTC
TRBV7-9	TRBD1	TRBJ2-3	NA	CASSFWTGSTDTQYF	TGTGCCAGCAGCTTTTGGACAGGGAGCACAGATACGCAGTATTTT
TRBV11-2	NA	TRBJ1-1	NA	CASSLEDYTEAFF	TGTGCCAGCAGCTTAGAGGACTACACTGAAGCTTTCTTT
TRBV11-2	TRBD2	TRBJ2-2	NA	CASTHWGRGGNVRELFF	TGTGCCAGCACCCACTGGGGACGGGGGGGCAATGTCAGGGAGCTGTTTTTT
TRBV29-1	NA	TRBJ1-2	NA	CSVEARDSNYGYTF	TGCAGCGTTGAAGCAAGGGACTCTAACTATGGCTACACCTTC
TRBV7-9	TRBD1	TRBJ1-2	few	CASSPRDSGYNYGYTF	TGTGCCAGCAGCCCCCGGGACAGCGGATATAACTATGGCTACACCTTC
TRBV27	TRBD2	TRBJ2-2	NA	CASRSGTLTGELFF	TGTGCCAGCAGAAGCGGGACTCTCACCGGGGAGCTGTTTTTT
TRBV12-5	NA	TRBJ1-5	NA	CASGLHLNQPQHF	TGTGCTAGTGGTTTGCACCTAAATCAGCCCCAGCATTTT
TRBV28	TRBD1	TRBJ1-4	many	CASSFEQGIGEKLFF	TGTGCCAGCAGTTTTGAACAGGGGATAGGTGAAAAACTGTTTTTT
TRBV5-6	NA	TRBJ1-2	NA	CASSFQFDRDSYGYTF	TGTGCCAGCAGCTTTCAATTCGACCGGGACTCTTATGGCTACACCTTC
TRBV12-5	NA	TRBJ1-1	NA	CASLLSSENTEAFF	TGTGCTAGCCTCCTGAGCAGCGAGAACACTGAAGCTTTCTTT
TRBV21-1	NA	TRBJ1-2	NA	CASSLRDSWILYYGYTF	TGTGCCAGCAGCCTTCGGGACAGCTGGATTCTCTATTATGGCTACACCTTC
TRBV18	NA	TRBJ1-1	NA	CASSLNREWGTEAFF	TGTGCCAGCTCACTTAACAGGGAATGGGGGACTGAAGCTTTCTTT
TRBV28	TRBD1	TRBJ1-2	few	CASRGFGTAYGYTF	TGTGCCAGCAGGGGATTCGGGACAGCCTATGGCTACACCTTC
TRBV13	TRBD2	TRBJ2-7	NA	CASSPREGVYEQYF	TGTGCCAGCAGCCCTCGGGAGGGGGTCTACGAGCAGTACTTC
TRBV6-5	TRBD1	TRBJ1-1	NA	CASSRQGSNTEAFF	TGTGCCAGCAGCCGACAGGGTTCGAACACTGAAGCTTTCTTT
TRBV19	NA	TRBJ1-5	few	CASSIVTGYPQHF	TGTGCCAGTAGTATAGTAACCGGTTACCCCCAGCATTTT
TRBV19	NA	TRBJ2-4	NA	CASSTLPGLLAKNIQYF	TGTGCCAGTAGTACGCTCCCGGGTCTCTTAGCCAAAAACATTCAGTACTTC
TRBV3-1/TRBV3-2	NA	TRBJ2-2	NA	CASSRRHSRGELFF	TGTGCCAGCAGCCGCCGACACAGCCGCGGGGAGCTGTTTTTT
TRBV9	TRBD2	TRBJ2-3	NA	CASSAGDYTDTQYF	TGTGCCAGCAGCGCTGGGGACTACACAGATACGCAGTATTTT
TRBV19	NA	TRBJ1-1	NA	CASSIGSPSEAFF	TGTGCCAGTAGTATTGGGAGCCCGAGTGAAGCTTTCTTT
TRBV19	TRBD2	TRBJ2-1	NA	CASSAGTSGYNEQFF	TGTGCCAGTAGCGCCGGGACTAGCGGATACAATGAGCAGTTCTTC
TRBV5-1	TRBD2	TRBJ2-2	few	CASSRGDGAGELFF	TGCGCCAGCAGCCGGGGGGACGGGGCCGGGGAGCTGTTTTTT
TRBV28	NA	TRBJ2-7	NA	CASSPRNWTPYEQYF	TGTGCCAGCAGCCCCCGGAATTGGACTCCTTACGAGCAGTACTTC
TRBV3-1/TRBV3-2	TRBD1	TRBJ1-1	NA	CASSFGQGGEAFF	TGTGCCAGCAGTTTTGGACAGGGGGGTGAAGCTTTCTTT
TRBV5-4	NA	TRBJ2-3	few	CASSLVPNYNTDTQYF	TGTGCCAGCAGCTTGGTGCCCAACTATAACACAGATACGCAGTATTTT
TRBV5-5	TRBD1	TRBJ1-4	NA	CASSLQGATLNEKLFF	TGTGCCAGCAGCTTGCAGGGGGCGACGCTTAATGAAAAACTGTTTTTT
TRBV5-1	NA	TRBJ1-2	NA	CASSLYQGLYGYTF	TGCGCCAGCAGCTTGTATCAGGGGCTCTATGGCTACACCTTC
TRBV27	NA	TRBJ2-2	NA	CASSSRDYTGELFF	TGTGCCAGCAGTTCCCGGGACTACACCGGGGAGCTGTTTTTT
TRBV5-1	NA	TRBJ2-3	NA	CASSLRGDTQYF	TGCGCCAGCAGCTTGAGGGGAGATACGCAGTATTTT
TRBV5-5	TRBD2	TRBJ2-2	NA	CASSLAPTSASTGELFF	TGTGCCAGCAGCTTGGCCCCGACTAGCGCTAGCACCGGGGAGCTGTTTTTT
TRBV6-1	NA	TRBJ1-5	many	CASSELLGGGNQPQHF	TGTGCCAGCAGTGAACTATTAGGGGGAGGCAATCAGCCCCAGCATTTT
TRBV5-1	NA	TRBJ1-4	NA	CASSLGQGFGKLFF	TGCGCCAGCAGCTTGGGCCAGGGTTTTGGAAAACTGTTTTTT
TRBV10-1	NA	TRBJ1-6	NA	CASSDPSYGQLNSPLHF	TGCGCCAGCAGTGACCCGAGCTACGGACAACTAAATTCACCCCTCCACTTT
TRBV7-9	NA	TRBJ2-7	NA	CASSPLGGGEQYF	TGTGCCAGCAGCCCCCTGGGGGGTGGCGAGCAGTACTTC
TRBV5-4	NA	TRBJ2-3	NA	CASSRWESTDTQYF	TGTGCCAGCAGTCGCTGGGAGAGCACAGATACGCAGTATTTT
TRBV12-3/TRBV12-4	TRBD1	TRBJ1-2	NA	CASTVDRVYTF	TGTGCCAGCACCGTGGACAGGGTGTACACCTTC
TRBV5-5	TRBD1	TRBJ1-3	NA	CASSPEDRGNRRRAGNTIYF	TGTGCCAGCAGCCCGGAAGACAGGGGAAATCGTCGGAGAGCGGGAAACACCATATATTTT
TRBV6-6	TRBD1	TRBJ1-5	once	CASRGTGGKQPQHF	TGTGCCAGCAGGGGGACAGGGGGGAAACAGCCCCAGCATTTT
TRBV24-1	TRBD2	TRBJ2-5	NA	CATSDLYGLGAETQYF	TGTGCCACCAGTGATTTGTATGGACTAGGGGCAGAGACCCAGTACTTC
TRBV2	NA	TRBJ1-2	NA	CASSEASGGLESSDYGYTF	TGTGCCAGCAGTGAAGCCTCAGGAGGACTTGAGTCGTCGGACTATGGCTACACCTTC
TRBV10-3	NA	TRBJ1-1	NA	CAISVMNTEAFF	TGTGCCATCAGTGTCATGAACACTGAAGCTTTCTTT
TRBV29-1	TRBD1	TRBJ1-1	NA	CSVVTTGTTEAFF	TGCAGCGTTGTAACGACAGGGACCACTGAAGCTTTCTTT